This TCR beta chain was sequenced for a study of blood T cells in healthy people across ages. Study findings and constraints: Naive CD4+ cell counts and diversity both ran higher in long-lived than in aged donors.

Notes on this clonotype: The antigen is not known.

The donors, healthy Caucasians from Russia, were aged roughly 6 to 100. The sample, approximately 10 milliliters of peripheral blood, was drawn from each donor. V gave up 1 base and J gave up 5 bases, with 8 bases separating them. The germline gives CDR1 DFQATT, CDR2 SNEGSKA (reference sequence). CDR3 length: 12 residues. A second PCR, run for about 7 to 11 cycles, used a sample-barcoded 5' primer plus a J-beta primer mix. Each cDNA was tagged by a template-switch adaptor containing 12 random nucleotides. MiXCR, run by TCRdb on the 5' RACE reads, gives a single entry per CDR3 protein. The sample lists about 1.7 million distinct CDR3 sequences, approximately 30% occurring once.

Specimen: blood. The gene calls are TRBV20-1 and TRBJ2-5; perhaps D is TRBD1 or TRBD2 (6 bases each). The receptor was derived from a woman aged 25-40 years in good health. CDR3 in DNA: TGCAGTGCTAGAGGGGGGGCCGAGACCCAGTACTTC. Protein sequence: CSARGGAETQYF.